Below are 21 T cell receptor beta chains sequenced from a single sample in a study of early T cells in non-severe SARS-CoV-2 infection. One entry per CDR3 protein, called by TCRdb with MiXCR from the 5' RACE reads. The sample consists of about 50,000 distinct CDR3 sequences, over 12% of them appearing once. Sample: whole blood, taken at baseline. Receptors originate from an adult who was a healthcare worker with PCR-confirmed SARS-CoV-2 infection or an uninfected control (not recorded which).

This clonotype was counted between two and nine times. The gene calls are TRBV9 and TRBJ1-3, with no clear D. Germline V gives CDR1 SGDLS, CDR2 YYNGEE. The CDR3 covers 15 residues. V was clipped by 0 bases and J by 2 bases, with 9 bases between them. The CDR3 loop is CASSVGAVPGNTIYF. CDR3 DNA sequence: TGTGCCAGCAGCGTAGGAGCGGTACCTGGAAACACCATATATTTT.

This clonotype came up many times. The V gene is TRBV28, the J gene TRBJ2-2, with D perhaps matching TRBD1 or TRBD2 (5 bases each). Germline values: CDR1 MDHEN, CDR2 SYDVKM. CDR3 length equals 15 residues. Trimming cost V 10 bases and J 1 base, with 16 bases left between them. As DNA, the CDR3 is TGTGCCACCGGACGGGGCTCCCTGAACACCGGGGAGCTGTTTTTT. It translates to CATGRGSLNTGELFF.

V usage is TRBV20-1 and J usage is TRBJ2-1; 11 nucleotides align to TRBD2. CDR3 size: 17 residues. Germline V gene sequence: CDR1 DFQATT, CDR2 SNEGSKA (reference sequence). V shed 2 bases, J shed 8 bases, and the junction held 14 bases outside the gene matches. The CDR3 coding sequence is TGCAGTGCTAGATTCCTAGCGGGGGGCACTTTCGGGGATGAGCAGTTCTTC. The encoded protein is CSARFLAGGTFGDEQFF.

In nucleotides, the CDR3 is TGTGCCAGCAGTGGTTGGGGAGCCGGCTTCAACAATGAGCAGTTCTTC. As protein: CASSGWGAGFNNEQFF. This chain uses TRBV28 with TRBJ2-1, with D perhaps matching TRBD2 (5 bases). There are 16 residues in the CDR3. V lost 5 bases to trimming and J lost 5 bases, with 19 bases between them. The germline V gene has CDR1 MDHEN and CDR2 SYDVKM.

V usage is TRBV20-1 and J usage is TRBJ1-1; D not certain. The length of the CDR3 is 14 residues. The germline V gene encodes CDR1 DFQATT and CDR2 SNEGSKA (reference sequence). Trimming left V 5 bases short and J 0 bases short, with 13 bases between. The DNA of the CDR3 is TGCAGTGCTTCAAGACCAACCATGAACACTGAAGCTTTCTTT. It is translated as CSASRPTMNTEAFF.

This clonotype has just a few counts. V and J are TRBV6-2 or TRBV6-3 and TRBJ2-1; D uncertain. CDR1 and CDR2 from the germline V gene are MNHEY and SVGEGT. V shed 6 bases and J shed 3 bases, with 6 bases lying between them. The CDR3 has 12 amino acids. The CDR3 sequence is CASRTFYNEQFF. The CDR3 DNA is TGTGCCAGCAGAACATTCTACAATGAGCAGTTCTTC.

The chain links TRBV2 to TRBJ2-3, with D perhaps matching TRBD1 (5 bases). CDR3 length: 11 residues. Trimming left V 6 bases short and J 6 bases short, with 7 bases between. In germline, CDR1 is SNHLY, CDR2 FYNNEI. CDR3: CASRDIDTQYF. The CDR3 DNA is TGTGCCAGCAGGGACATTGATACGCAGTATTTT.

This clonotype was counted many times. CDR3 nucleotides: TGTGCCAGCAGCTTAGGTACAGGGGATAATTCACCCCTCCACTTT. As protein: CASSLGTGDNSPLHF. This chain uses TRBV7-6 with TRBJ1-6, with 7 positions matching TRBD1. Germline CDR1 is SGHVS and CDR2 is FNYEAQ. This CDR3 region has 15 residues. V lost 1 base to trimming and J lost 5 bases; unmatched junction nucleotides: 2.

This clonotype came up many times. The gene calls are TRBV14 and TRBJ1-1; tentative D call: TRBD1 (5 bases). Trimming took 0 bases from V and 11 from J, leaving 22 bases between them. The CDR3 is 16 amino acids. In germline, CDR1 is SGHDN, CDR2 FVKESK. CDR3 sequence reads: CASSQDMGTTSRMAFF. The CDR3 DNA sequence: TGTGCCAGCAGCCAAGATATGGGGACGACAAGTAGAATGGCTTTCTTT.

The rearrangement joins TRBV12-3 or TRBV12-4 to TRBJ1-4, with a tentative D call TRBD1 (5 bases). Trimming removed 7 bases at V and 6 bases at J, with 12 bases between. The CDR3 is 13 residues long. The CDR3 DNA follows: TGTGCCAGCACCACGGGGCCGTATGAAAAACTGTTTTTT. It translates to CASTTGPYEKLFF.

This clonotype was found many times. Lacking the conserved final phenylalanine or tryptophan, this CDR3 likely reflects a read error. The limits of the CDR3 on the DNA are not certain, so only TCRdb's listed CDR3 is given. The CDR3 spells CASSPSREEGCLL. J is TRBJ2-7 and V is TRBV18; the table's D call, TRBD2, was not checked against the DNA. The CDR3 has 13 residues if both end residues are counted. Germline assignment: CDR1 KGHSH and CDR2 LQKENI.

This clonotype occurred many times. The chain uses TRBV12-3 or TRBV12-4 and TRBJ2-7, with D perhaps matching TRBD1 or TRBD2 (5 bases each). There are 15 residues in the CDR3. Deletions cut 8 bases from V and 1 base from J, with 18 bases between. This CDR3 reads CASGGTGGQSYEQYF. The CDR3 DNA sequence: TGTGCCAGCGGGGGAACTGGAGGCCAGTCCTACGAGCAGTACTTC.

In this sample, this clonotype turned up many times. The chain employs TRBV12-3 or TRBV12-4 and TRBJ1-2; no clear D. V lost 2 bases to trimming and J lost 14 bases, with 15 bases between them. The CDR3 extends over 12 amino acids. The CDR3 here is CASSLLEASWTF. The DNA of the CDR3 is TGTGCCAGCAGTTTATTAGAGGCATCGTGGACCTTC.

This clonotype was detected many times. CDR3 sequence: CASSTQSSYNEQFF. As DNA, the CDR3 is TGTGCCAGTTCCACGCAGAGCTCCTACAATGAGCAGTTCTTC. The chain recombines TRBV7-2 with TRBJ2-1; no clear D gene. The CDR3 contains 14 residues. In germline, CDR1 is SGHTA, CDR2 FQGNSA. The V end lost 9 bases, the J end lost 0 bases, and 12 bases lay between the germline ends.

This chain links TRBV28 with TRBJ2-5, with D tentatively TRBD2 (6 bases). Germline V gene lookup returns CDR1 MDHEN and CDR2 SYDVKM. The CDR3 is 14 residues long. The germline V and J ends were trimmed by 0 bases and 7 bases, with 12 bases remaining between them. The CDR3 DNA reads TGTGCCAGCAGTTTATGGTCCGGGGGAGTGACCCAGTACTTC. Its translation: CASSLWSGGVTQYF.

This clonotype was recorded a few times. The chain carries TRBV7-6 and TRBJ1-4; 8 bases agree with TRBD1. Germline values: CDR1 SGHVS, CDR2 FNYEAQ. This CDR3 is built from 15 residues. Trimming removed 5 bases from V and 4 bases from J; junction bases left unmatched: 6. CDR3 coding DNA: TGTGCCAGCAGCCCAGGGGGCGGCCTTAATGAAAAACTGTTTTTT. Its translation: CASSPGGGLNEKLFF.

This clonotype was observed a handful of times. The CDR3 sequence is CSASRAGEQFF. CDR3 nucleotides: TGCAGTGCTAGTAGGGCGGGCGAGCAGTTCTTC. The V call is TRBV20-1, the J call TRBJ2-1; a possible D gene is TRBD2 (5 bases). CDR3 length: 11 residues. V was pared by 3 bases and J by 10 bases, with 10 bases between. CDR1 is DFQATT and CDR2 is SNEGSKA in the germline V gene (reference sequence).

This clonotype was counted between two and nine times. The chain carries TRBV3-1 and TRBJ2-7, with unresolved D. CDR1 is LGHDT and CDR2 is YNNKEL in the germline V gene (reference sequence). Trimming took off 0 bases at V and 12 bases at J, with 18 bases between the two ends. This CDR3 comprises 14 residues. CDR3 protein: CASSQEGWTPRTYF. The CDR3 DNA follows: TGTGCCAGCAGCCAAGAAGGTTGGACCCCCCGGACGTACTTC.

This clonotype was detected ten times or more. V and J are TRBV6-5 and TRBJ2-3; D ambiguous. CDR3 length equals 13 residues. Trimming took 4 bases from V and 5 from J, leaving 10 bases between them. CDR1 and CDR2 from the germline V gene are MNHEY and SVGAGI. The CDR3 sequence: CASSSRLGDTQYF. DNA for the CDR3: TGTGCCAGCAGTTCGAGGTTGGGAGATACGCAGTATTTT.

The chain joins TRBV9 to TRBJ2-7; TRBD2 is a possible D gene (5 bases). This CDR3 is 13 amino acids long. Trimming left V 2 bases short and J 6 bases short, with 12 bases between. CDR1 is SGDLS and CDR2 is YYNGEE in the germline V gene. CDR3 region: CASSVTSSAEQYF. The CDR3 nucleotides read TGTGCCAGCAGCGTCACTAGTTCCGCCGAGCAGTACTTC.

This clonotype has a handful of counts. The V call is TRBV18, the J call TRBJ2-6; no reliable D call. Deletions cut 4 bases from V and 0 bases from J, with 4 bases between. Germline V lookup: CDR1 KGHSH, CDR2 LQKENI. CDR3 length equals 14 residues. The CDR3 bases are TGTGCCAGCTCACAGGACTCTGGGGCCAACGTCCTGACTTTC. Protein sequence: CASSQDSGANVLTF. Variable domain in full (rest from reference TRBV18 and TRBJ2-6): NAGVMQNPRHLVRRRGQEARLRCSPMKGHSHVYWYRQLPEEGLKFMVYLQKENIIDESGMPKERFSAEFPKEGPSILRIQQVVRGDSAAYFCASSQDSGANVLTFGAGSRLTVL.